Given below is one T cell receptor (beta chain) in context. Antigen: not known. CDR1 is MDHEN and CDR2 is SYDVKM in the germline V gene. After removal of 4 bases from V and 3 bases from J, the junction contained 2 bases not matched to a gene. CDR3 size: 14 residues. The sample donors, healthy Finnish infants, were having corrective surgery for congenital heart defects. An approximately 0.45-1 mL peripheral blood aliquot was taken intraoperatively from four of eight donors. No fixed cell number was used; all available blood leukocytes supplied DNA. This sample was taken from a study of human thymus T cells. Libraries were prepared by immunoSEQ multiplex PCR; TCRdb keeps only in-frame clonotypes and omits some of them. This sample yields tens of thousands of clones, of which nearly 95% are seen a single time; 0.095% to 0.15% belongs to the top ten. Findings of the study overall: Blood and thymic repertoires both appeared biased in V and J gene usage.

The material sequenced was blood. The sequence came from a boy under two years old with a congenital heart defect but otherwise immunologically healthy. This chain uses TRBV28 with TRBJ1-2; TRBD1 matches 10 bases. The CDR3 DNA follows: TGTGCCAGCAGTTCCGGACAGGGGGACTATGGCTACACCTTC. Translating it yields CASSSGQGDYGYTF.